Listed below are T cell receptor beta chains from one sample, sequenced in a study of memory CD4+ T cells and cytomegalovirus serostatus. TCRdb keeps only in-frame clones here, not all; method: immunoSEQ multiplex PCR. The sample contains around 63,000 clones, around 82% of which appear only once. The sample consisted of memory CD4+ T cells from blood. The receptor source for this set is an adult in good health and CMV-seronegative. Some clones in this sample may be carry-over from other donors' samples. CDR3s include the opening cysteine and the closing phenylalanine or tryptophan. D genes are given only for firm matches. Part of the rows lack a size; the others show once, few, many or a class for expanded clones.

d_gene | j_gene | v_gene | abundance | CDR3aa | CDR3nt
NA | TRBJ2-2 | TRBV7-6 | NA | CASSLGQGGTGELFF | TGTGCCAGCAGCTTAGGCCAGGGGGGCACCGGGGAGCTGTTTTTT
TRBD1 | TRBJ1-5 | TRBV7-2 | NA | CASSKDRNQPQHF | TGTGCCAGCAGCAAGGACAGGAATCAGCCCCAGCATTTT
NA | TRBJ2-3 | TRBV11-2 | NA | CASSLGWHTDTQYF | TGTGCCAGCAGCTTAGGATGGCATACAGATACGCAGTATTTT
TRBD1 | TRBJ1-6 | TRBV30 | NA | CARRQGSSYNSPLHF | TGTGCCAGACGACAGGGGAGCTCCTATAATTCACCCCTCCACTTT
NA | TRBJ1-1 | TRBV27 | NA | CASGSIGQAGFRGGTEAFF | TGTGCCAGCGGATCCATCGGCCAGGCCGGGTTTAGAGGGGGGACTGAAGCTTTCTTT
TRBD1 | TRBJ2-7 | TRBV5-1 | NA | CASTKGQGAYEQYF | TGCGCCAGCACTAAGGGACAGGGGGCCTACGAGCAGTACTTC
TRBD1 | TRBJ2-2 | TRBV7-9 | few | CASSFRQGTGELFF | TGTGCCAGCAGCTTCCGACAGGGGACCGGGGAGCTGTTTTTT
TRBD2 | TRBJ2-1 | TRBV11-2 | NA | CASSLTSGGYNEQFF | TGTGCCAGCAGCTTAACTAGCGGGGGGTACAATGAGCAGTTCTTC
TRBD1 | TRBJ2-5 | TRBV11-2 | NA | CASSSRGTGRKGGTTQYF | TGTGCCAGCAGCTCTAGGGGGACAGGGCGCAAGGGGGGTACGACCCAGTACTTC
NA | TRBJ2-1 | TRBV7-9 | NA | CASILVSWNEQFF | TGTGCCAGCATCCTCGTCAGTTGGAATGAGCAGTTCTTC
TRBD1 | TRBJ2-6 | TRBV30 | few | CAWSRRDRGLRYGANVLTF | TGTGCCTGGTCCCGGAGAGACAGGGGGCTTCGATATGGGGCCAACGTCCTGACTTTC
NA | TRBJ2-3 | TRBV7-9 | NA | CASSFGSTDTQYF | TGTGCCAGCAGCTTTGGCAGCACAGATACGCAGTATTTT
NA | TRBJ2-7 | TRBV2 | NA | CATKGVSMINSF | TGTGCCACCAAGGGAGTTTCGATGATAAATTCATTC
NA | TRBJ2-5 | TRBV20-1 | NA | CSAFKETQYF | TGCAGTGCTTTTAAAGAGACCCAGTACTTC
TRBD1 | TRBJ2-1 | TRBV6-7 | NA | CASSYSQGAHNEQFF | TGTGCCAGCAGTTACTCGCAGGGGGCCCACAATGAGCAGTTCTTC